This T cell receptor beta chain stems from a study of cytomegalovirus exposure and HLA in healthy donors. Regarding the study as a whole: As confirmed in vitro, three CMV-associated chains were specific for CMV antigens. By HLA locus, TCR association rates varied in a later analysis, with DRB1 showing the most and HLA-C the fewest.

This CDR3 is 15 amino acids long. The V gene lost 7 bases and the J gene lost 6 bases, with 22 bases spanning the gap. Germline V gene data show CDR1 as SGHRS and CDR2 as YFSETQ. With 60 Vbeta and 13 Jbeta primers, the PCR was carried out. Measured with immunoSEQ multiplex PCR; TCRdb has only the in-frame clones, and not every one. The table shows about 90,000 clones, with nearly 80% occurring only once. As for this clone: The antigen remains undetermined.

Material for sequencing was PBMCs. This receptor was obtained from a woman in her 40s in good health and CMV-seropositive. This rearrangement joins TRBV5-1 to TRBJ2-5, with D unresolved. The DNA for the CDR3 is TGCGCCAGCTCCCCCCACTCAGGATACGCTCAGACCCAGTACTTC. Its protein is CASSPHSGYAQTQYF.